This section outlines one T cell receptor beta chain sequence together with its context. The data were obtained in a study of blood T cell repertoires in COVID-19. Study-wide background: Donors in the United States, Italy and Spain gave samples during acute or convalescent COVID-19. The analysed material was cDNA or gDNA that came from T cells, B-cell-depleted T cells, or PBMCs.

Germline-derived CDR1 and CDR2 are LNHDA and SQIVND (reference sequence). This CDR3 has 18 residues. V was clipped by 2 bases and J by 4 bases, with 21 bases between them. In the study's own analysis: From reference gene primer amplification, estimates of nucleated cell counts were derived. Measured with immunoSEQ multiplex PCR; TCRdb has only the in-frame clones, and not every one. The V and J calls and clone size were taken over from that table, and D and trimming were inferred from the DNA. The sample holds 72,000 or so clones; roughly 86% are singletons and the top ten take roughly 1.5%. This sequence originates from a man in his sixties with acute or convalescent COVID-19. The sample comprised peripheral blood. The rearrangement links TRBV19 to TRBJ1-5; the D is unclear. The chain's CDR3 is CASSIISGQRSSNQPQHF. The CDR3 bases are TGTGCCAGTAGTATAATTTCGGGTCAACGTTCTTCAAATCAGCCCCAGCATTTT.